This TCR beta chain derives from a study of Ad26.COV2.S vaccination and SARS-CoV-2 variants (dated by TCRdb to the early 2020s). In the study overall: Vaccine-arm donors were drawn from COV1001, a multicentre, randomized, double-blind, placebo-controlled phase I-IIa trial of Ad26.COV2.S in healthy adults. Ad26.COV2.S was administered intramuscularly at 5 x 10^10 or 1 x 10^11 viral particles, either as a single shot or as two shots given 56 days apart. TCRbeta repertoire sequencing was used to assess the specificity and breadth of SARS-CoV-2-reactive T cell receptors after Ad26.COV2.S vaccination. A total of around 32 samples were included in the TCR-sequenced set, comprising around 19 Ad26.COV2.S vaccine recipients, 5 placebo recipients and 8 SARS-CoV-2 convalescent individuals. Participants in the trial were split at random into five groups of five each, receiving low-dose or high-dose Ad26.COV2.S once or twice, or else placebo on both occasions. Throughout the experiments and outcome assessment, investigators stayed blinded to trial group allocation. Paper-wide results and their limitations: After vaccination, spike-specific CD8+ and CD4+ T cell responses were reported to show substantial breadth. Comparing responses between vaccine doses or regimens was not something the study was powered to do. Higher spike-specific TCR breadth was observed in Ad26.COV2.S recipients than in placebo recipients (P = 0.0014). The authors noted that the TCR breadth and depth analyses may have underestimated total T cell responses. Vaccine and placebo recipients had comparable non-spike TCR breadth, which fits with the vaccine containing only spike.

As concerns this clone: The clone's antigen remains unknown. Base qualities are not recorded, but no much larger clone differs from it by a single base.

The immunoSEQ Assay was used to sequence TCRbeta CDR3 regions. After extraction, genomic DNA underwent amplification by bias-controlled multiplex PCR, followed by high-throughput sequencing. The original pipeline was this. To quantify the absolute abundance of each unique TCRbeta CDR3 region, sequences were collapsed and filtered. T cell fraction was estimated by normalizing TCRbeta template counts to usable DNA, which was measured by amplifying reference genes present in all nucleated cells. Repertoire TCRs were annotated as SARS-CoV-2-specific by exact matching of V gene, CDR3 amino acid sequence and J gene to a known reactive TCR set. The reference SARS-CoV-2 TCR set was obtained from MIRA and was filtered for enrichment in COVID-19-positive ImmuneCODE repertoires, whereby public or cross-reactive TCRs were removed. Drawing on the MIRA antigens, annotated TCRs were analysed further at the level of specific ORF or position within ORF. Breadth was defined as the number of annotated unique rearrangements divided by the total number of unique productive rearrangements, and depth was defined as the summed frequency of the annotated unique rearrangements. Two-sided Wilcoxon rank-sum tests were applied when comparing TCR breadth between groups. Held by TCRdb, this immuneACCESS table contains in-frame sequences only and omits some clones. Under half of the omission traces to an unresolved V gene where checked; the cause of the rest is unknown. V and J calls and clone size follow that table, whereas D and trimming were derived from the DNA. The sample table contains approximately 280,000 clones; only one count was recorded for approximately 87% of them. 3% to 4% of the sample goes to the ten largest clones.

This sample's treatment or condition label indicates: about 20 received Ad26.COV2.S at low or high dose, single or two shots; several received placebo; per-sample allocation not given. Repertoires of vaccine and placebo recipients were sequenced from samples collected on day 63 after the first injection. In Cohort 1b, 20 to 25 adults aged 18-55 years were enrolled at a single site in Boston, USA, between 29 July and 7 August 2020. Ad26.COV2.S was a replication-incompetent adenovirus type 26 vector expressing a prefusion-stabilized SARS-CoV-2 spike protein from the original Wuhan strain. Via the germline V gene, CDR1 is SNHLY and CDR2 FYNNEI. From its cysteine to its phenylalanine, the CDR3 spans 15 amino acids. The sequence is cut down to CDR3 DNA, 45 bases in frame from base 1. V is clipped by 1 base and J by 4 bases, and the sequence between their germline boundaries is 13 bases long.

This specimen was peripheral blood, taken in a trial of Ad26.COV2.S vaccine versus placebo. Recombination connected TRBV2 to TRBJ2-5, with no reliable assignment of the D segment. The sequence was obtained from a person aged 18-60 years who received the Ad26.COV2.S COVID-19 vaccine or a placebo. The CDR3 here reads CASSEVDSPGETQYF. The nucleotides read TGTGCCAGCAGTGAAGTCGACTCCCCGGGAGAGACCCAGTACTTC.